These 8 T cell receptor beta chains were sequenced from one sample in a study of blood T cell repertoires in COVID-19. Data came from immunoSEQ multiplex PCR; TCRdb stores just in-frame clones and leaves some out. The sample records some 120,000 clones, approximately 80% being singletons. Sequencing was done on a sample of peripheral blood. Source of these receptors: a woman in her fifties or sixties with acute or convalescent COVID-19.

This clone was picked up a small number of times. The chain carries TRBV14 and TRBJ1-4, with TRBD1 identical over 10 bases. The CDR3 extends over 16 amino acids. The ends lost 4 bases at V and 7 bases at J; junction bases unmatched: 9. Germline CDR1 reads SGHDN; CDR2 reads FVKESK. The CDR3 nucleotides are TGTGCCAGCAGCCGCCTCACCGGGACAGGGGTTGAAAAACTGTTTTTT. It yields the protein CASSRLTGTGVEKLFF.

DNA of the CDR3: TGTGCCAGCAGCTTAGGAACAGGATTAAATTCACCCCTCCACTTT. Translating it yields CASSLGTGLNSPLHF. The chain recombines TRBV11-2 with TRBJ1-6; TRBD1 might be the D (5 bases). CDR1 and CDR2 from the germline V gene are SGHAT and FQNNGV. The ends were cut back, 1 base at V and 7 bases at J, with 11 bases in the middle. This CDR3 has 15 amino acids.

The chain joins TRBV12-3 or TRBV12-4 to TRBJ1-1; no reliable D call. This CDR3 spans 13 amino acids. The ends were cut back, 3 bases at V and 0 bases at J, with 5 bases in the middle. Here the CDR3 DNA reads TGTGCCAGCAGTTTCAGAATGAACACTGAAGCTTTCTTT. Translated, it gives CASSFRMNTEAFF.

The rearrangement links TRBV18 to TRBJ1-2, with 8 positions matching TRBD1. Germline V gene lookup returns CDR1 KGHSH and CDR2 LQKENI. V was pared by 3 bases and J by 4 bases, with 13 bases of the junction left unmatched. This CDR3 is built from 17 residues. As DNA, the CDR3 is TGTGCCAGCTCACCCGATCCTGGGCAGGGGGCCCTCTATGGCTACACCTTC. Its translation is CASSPDPGQGALYGYTF.

The rearrangement uses TRBV29-1 and TRBJ2-3; D not certain. V gave up 4 bases and J gave up 7 bases, with 12 bases separating them. The germline gives CDR1 SQVTM, CDR2 ANQGSEA. CDR3 length equals 12 residues. CDR3 sequence reads: CSVGPQKNTQYF. The CDR3 coding sequence is TGCAGCGTTGGTCCACAAAAGAATACGCAGTATTTT.

The chain carries TRBV5-1 and TRBJ1-1; the match to TRBD1 covers 9 bases. V shed 0 bases and J 8 bases; nucleotides not matched to a gene: 5. From germline, CDR1 is SGHRS and CDR2 YFSETQ. This CDR3 comprises 14 residues. CDR3 residues: CASSLAGQGLEAFF. The CDR3 DNA reads as TGCGCCAGCAGCTTGGCAGGACAGGGGCTGGAAGCTTTCTTT.

This CDR3 is CASSLLAKNIQYF. As DNA, the CDR3 is TGCGCCAGCAGCCTTCTAGCCAAAAACATTCAGTACTTC. This sequence joins TRBV4-1 and TRBJ2-4; no reliable D call. The V and J ends lost 4 bases and 0 bases respectively, with 4 bases between them. Germline CDR1 is MGHRA and CDR2 is YSYEKL. The CDR3 has 13 amino acids.

This chain links TRBV27 with TRBJ1-2; 7 nucleotides agree with TRBD1. Germline CDR1 reads MNHEY; CDR2 reads SMNVEV (reference sequence). The ends lost 5 bases at V and 1 base at J; junction bases unmatched: 7. The CDR3 totals 15 residues. The CDR3 nucleotides read TGTGCCAGCAGTAGAGGACAGGCGAATAACTATGGCTACACCTTC. Amino acid sequence: CASSRGQANNYGYTF.